This T cell receptor (beta chain) appears in the sequencing data of a study of CD4 T cells in relation to SARS-CoV-2 and coronaviruses. The unexposed donors gave CD4+ T cells in about 2010-2019, prior to COVID-19. CD4+ T cells were isolated from the cells after more than nine days of culture. Unexposed-donor CD4+ T cells were probed with SARS-CoV-2 S/N and four cold-coronavirus spikes, cells permitting. Assay used: immunoSEQ multiplex PCR; TCRdb lists only in-frame clones, some missing. The data show 15,000 to 20,000 clones, 70% to 85% seen once. Findings of the study overall: Crossreactive clones expanded significantly less to SARS-CoV-2 than monoreactive clones. Samples before the pandemic and after infection were not matched within any donor.

Germline-derived CDR1 and CDR2 are SEHNR and FQNEAQ (reference sequence). The CDR3 length is 13 residues. Trimming stripped 4 bases from V and 4 bases from J, with 7 bases between. This clone has more than one count but fewer than ten. Its specificity is unknown. The gene calls are TRBV7-9 and TRBJ1-4; D is unclear. The sequencing input was CD4+ T cells from PBMCs, cultured in vitro. This TCR was recovered from a human donor in good health. The CDR3, as DNA: TGTGCCAGCAGCTCGCGTAATAATGAAAAACTGTTTTTT. It specifies CASSSRNNEKLFF.